These 4 T cell receptor beta chains originate from one sample sequenced in a study of shared clonotypes between healthy human individuals. The naive CD8 fraction comprised CD45RO-negative cells positively selected for CCR7 and excluded terminally differentiated effector memory CD45RA+ cells. The repertoire was sequenced with immunoSEQ multiplex PCR; TCRdb's copy has only in-frame clones and lacks some. The repertoire has about 590,000 clones, roughly 95% of them found once; the top ten carry about 0.11%. The source material was naive CD8+ T cells sorted from blood. Every receptor here comes from a woman in her twenties or thirties in good health.

This clone was recorded only once. This sequence joins TRBV19 and TRBJ2-7; 9 nucleotides match TRBD1. V trimming: 5 bases; J trimming: 2 bases; junction bases outside the gene matches: 7. The CDR3 runs to 15 residues. Germline CDR1 LNHDA, CDR2 SQIVND (reference sequence). The CDR3 region is CASSDRDRDPYEQYF. CDR3 coding DNA: TGTGCCAGTAGTGACCGGGACAGGGACCCCTACGAGCAGTACTTC.

The J gene is TRBJ1-3, the V gene TRBV7-9; no clear D gene. Trimming pared 5 bases from V and 5 bases from J, leaving 16 bases between. Germline CDR1 SEHNR, CDR2 FQNEAQ (reference sequence). The CDR3 has 15 amino acids. This CDR3 is CASSHPTGWRNTIYF. The CDR3 region has the DNA TGTGCCAGCAGCCACCCAACCGGGTGGCGAAACACCATATATTTT. The whole variable domain, remainder taken from reference TRBV7-9 and TRBJ1-3, is DTGVSQNPRHKITKRGQNVTFRCDPISEHNRLYWYRQTLGQGPEFLTYFQNEAQLEKSRLLSDRFSAERPKGSFSTLEIQRTEQGDSAMYLCASSHPTGWRNTIYFGEGSWLTVV.

The J gene is TRBJ2-7, the V gene TRBV5-6; D might be TRBD1 (6 bases). The germline gives CDR1 SGHDT, CDR2 YYEEEE. The length of the CDR3 is 14 residues. V was pared by 6 bases and J by 3 bases, with 16 bases between. CDR3 residues: CASNFATGIYEQYF. For the CDR3, the DNA is TGTGCCAGCAACTTCGCGACAGGAATCTACGAGCAGTACTTC.

The gene calls are TRBV28 and TRBJ2-5; D remains unclear. This CDR3 contains 16 residues. The germline V and J ends were trimmed by 4 bases and 1 base, with 16 bases remaining between them. Germline values: CDR1 MDHEN, CDR2 SYDVKM. Written as DNA, the CDR3 is TGTGCCAGCAGTTCCTCTTTAGGCAGGACCCAAGAGACCCAGTACTTC. It codes for CASSSSLGRTQETQYF.